This TCR beta chain derives from a study of blood T cell repertoires in COVID-19. Recovery meant two consecutive negative NP/OP PCR tests, professional clearance, or resolved symptoms. CDR3 length: 13 amino acids. Germline CDR1 and CDR2: SQVTM and ANQGSEA. V gave up 1 base and J gave up 4 bases, with 9 bases separating them. This table comes from immunoSEQ multiplex PCR, and its TCRdb copy is limited to in-frame clones, with some not included. Found here are around 500,000 clones, 70% to 90% of them singletons; the top ten hold roughly 1.9%. The chain couples TRBV29-1 to TRBJ2-3; D perhaps matches TRBD1 (6 bases). The receptor's source is a woman in her thirties or forties who had recovered from COVID-19. The sequenced sample was PBMCs or T cells enriched from blood (not recorded which). CDR3 nucleotide sequence: TGCAGCGTTGAAGTCCCAGGGGCAGATACGCAGTATTTT. Amino acids: CSVEVPGADTQYF.